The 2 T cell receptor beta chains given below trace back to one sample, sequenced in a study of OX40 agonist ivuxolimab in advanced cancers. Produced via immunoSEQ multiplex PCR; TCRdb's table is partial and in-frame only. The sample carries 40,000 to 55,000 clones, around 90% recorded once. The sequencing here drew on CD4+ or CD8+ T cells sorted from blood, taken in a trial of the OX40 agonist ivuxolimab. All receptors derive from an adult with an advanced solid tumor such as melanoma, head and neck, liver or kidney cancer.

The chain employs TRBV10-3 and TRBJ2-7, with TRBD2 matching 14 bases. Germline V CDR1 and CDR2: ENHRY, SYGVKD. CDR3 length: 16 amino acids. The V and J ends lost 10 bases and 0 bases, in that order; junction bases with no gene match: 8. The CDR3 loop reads CATLGLAGETSYEQYF. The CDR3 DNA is TGTGCCACCCTGGGACTAGCGGGAGAGACCTCCTACGAGCAGTACTTC.

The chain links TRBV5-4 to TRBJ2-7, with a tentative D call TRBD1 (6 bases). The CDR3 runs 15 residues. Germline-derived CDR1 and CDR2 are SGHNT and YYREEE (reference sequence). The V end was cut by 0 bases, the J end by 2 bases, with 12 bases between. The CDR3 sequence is CASSLEKGQAYEQYF. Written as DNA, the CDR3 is TGTGCCAGCAGCTTGGAAAAGGGACAAGCCTACGAGCAGTACTTC.